Described below is a single TCR beta chain sequence and its context. Its antigen is as yet unknown. This sample is drawn from a study of vaccination and CD4 T cells after COVID-19. Across the study: Sampling post-COVID took place a median 101 days after diagnosis (range 35 to 161). In culture, cells were exposed to overlapping spike peptides from SARS-CoV-2, HCoV-NL63, HCoV-OC43 and HCoV-229E.

As for treatment: roughly 11-day PBMC culture with coronavirus spike peptide pools or control peptides (ViraFEST assay). Peptide pools at approximately 9.1 ug/ml and IL-2 at around 10 IU/ml were added to cultures of a few million PBMCs per well. Germline CDR1 reads LNHDA; CDR2 reads SQIVND (reference sequence). This CDR3 comprises 15 residues. Trimming at V came to 1 base and at J to 11 bases, leaving 11 bases not matched to a gene. Sequencing of the DNA from cultured CD4+ T cells was carried out with the Oncomine TCR Beta short-read assay. CD4+ T cells were cultured, and genomic DNA was extracted from them. TCRdb analysed the PCR reads with MiXCR anew, one entry per CDR3 protein. The repertoire holds 3,400 or so distinct CDR3 sequences, with over 75% as singletons.

The chain uses TRBV19 and TRBJ1-5, with 7 bases that match TRBD1. Sequenced input: CD4+ T cells from blood, cultured in vitro. The receptor was derived from a human donor who had recovered from COVID-19. The CDR3 is CASSIGLVTGRTQHF. The CDR3 coding sequence is TGTGCCAGTAGTATAGGGCTAGTGACAGGGCGGACCCAGCATTTT. The full variable domain, its missing parts supplied by reference TRBV19 and TRBJ1-5, is DGGITQSPKYLFRKEGQNVTLSCEQNLNHDAMYWYRQDPGQGLRLIYYSQIVNDFQKGDIAEGYSVSREKKESFPLTVTSAQKNPTAFYLCASSIGLVTGRTQHFGDGTRLSIL.